This note documents a single T cell receptor (beta chain) sequence. Its matching antigen is unknown. This specimen comes from a study of cytomegalovirus exposure and HLA in healthy donors. Vbeta (60) and Jbeta (13) primers were used in the PCR. Produced via immunoSEQ multiplex PCR; TCRdb's table is partial and in-frame only. The data hold approximately 200,000 clones, with around 77% observed a single time. Trimming shortened V by 10 bases and J by 6 bases, and 16 bases separated the two germline ends. CDR3 length: 12 residues. Germline V gene lookup returns CDR1 MNHEY and CDR2 SVGAGI. Whole-study findings and limits: TRBV6-2, TRBV6-3 and other indistinguishable V segments were excluded. Later analysis placed DRB1 highest and HLA-C lowest in TCR association rates, which differed by HLA locus. According to the study, about 180 TCR beta chains were cytomegalovirus-associated.

The specimen sequenced was PBMCs. The source of this sequence is a young man in good health and CMV-seronegative. The chain links TRBV6-5 to TRBJ2-7; TRBD2 might be the D (7 bases). CDR3 region: CATLRGASEQYF. The CDR3 DNA reads as TGTGCCACCCTCCGGGGGGCGAGCGAGCAGTACTTC.